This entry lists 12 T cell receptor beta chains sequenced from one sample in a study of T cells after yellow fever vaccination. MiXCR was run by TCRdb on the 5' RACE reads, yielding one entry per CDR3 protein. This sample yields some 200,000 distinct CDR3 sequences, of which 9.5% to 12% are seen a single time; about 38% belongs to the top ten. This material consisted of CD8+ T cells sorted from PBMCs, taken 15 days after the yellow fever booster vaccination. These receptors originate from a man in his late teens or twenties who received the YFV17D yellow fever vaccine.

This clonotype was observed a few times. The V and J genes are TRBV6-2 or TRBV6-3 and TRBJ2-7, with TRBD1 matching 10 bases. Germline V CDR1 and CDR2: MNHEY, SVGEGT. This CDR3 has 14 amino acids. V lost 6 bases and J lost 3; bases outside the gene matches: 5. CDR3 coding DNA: TGTGCCAGCAGCGGTCGGACAGGGGGCTACGAGCAGTACGTC. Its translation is CASSGRTGGYEQYV.

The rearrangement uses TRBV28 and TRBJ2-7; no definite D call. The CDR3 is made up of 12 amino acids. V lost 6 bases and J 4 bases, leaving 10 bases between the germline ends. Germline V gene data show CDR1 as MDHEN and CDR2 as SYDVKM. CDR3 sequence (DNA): TGTGCCAGCAGCATCGGACCTTACGAGCAGTACGTC. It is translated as CASSIGPYEQYV.

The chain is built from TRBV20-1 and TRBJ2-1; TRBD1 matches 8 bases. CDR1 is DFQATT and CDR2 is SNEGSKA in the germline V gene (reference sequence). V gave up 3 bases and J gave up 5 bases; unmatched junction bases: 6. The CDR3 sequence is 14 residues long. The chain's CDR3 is CSASGQGVHNEQFF. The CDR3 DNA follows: TGCAGTGCTAGTGGACAGGGTGTCCACAATGAGCAGTTCTTC.

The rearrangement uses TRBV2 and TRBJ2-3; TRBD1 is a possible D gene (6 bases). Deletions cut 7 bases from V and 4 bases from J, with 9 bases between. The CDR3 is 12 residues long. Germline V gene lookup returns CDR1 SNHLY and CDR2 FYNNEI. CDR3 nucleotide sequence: TGTGCCAGCACCGAGGGGGCAGATACGCAGTATTTT. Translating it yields CASTEGADTQYF.

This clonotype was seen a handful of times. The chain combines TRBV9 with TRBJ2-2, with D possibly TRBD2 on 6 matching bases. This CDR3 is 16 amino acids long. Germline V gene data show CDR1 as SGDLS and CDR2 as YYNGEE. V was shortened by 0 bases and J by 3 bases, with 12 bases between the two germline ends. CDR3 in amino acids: CASSVGLETYTGELFF. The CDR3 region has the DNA TGTGCCAGCAGCGTAGGACTAGAAACTTACACCGGGGAGCTGTTTTTT.

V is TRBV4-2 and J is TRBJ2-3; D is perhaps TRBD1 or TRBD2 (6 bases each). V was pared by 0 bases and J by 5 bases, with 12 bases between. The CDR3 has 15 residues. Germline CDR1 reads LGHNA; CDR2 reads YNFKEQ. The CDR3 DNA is TGTGCCAGCAGCCAAGAGACGGGGGCGGGAGATACGCAGTATTTT. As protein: CASSQETGAGDTQYF.

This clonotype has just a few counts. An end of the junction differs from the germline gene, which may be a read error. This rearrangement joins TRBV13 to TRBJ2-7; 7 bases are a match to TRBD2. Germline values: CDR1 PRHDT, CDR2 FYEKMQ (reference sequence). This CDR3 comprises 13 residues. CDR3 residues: CASSLGLGDEQYF. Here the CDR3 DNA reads TGTGCCAGCAGCCTAGGACTAGGTGACGAGCAGTACTTC.

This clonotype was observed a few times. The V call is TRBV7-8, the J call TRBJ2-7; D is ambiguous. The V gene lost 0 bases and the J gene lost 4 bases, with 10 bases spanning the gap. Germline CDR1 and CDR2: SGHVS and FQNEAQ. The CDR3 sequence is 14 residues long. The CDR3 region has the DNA TGTGCCAGCAGCTTAGCAATAGGTCTTTACGAGCAGTACGTC. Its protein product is CASSLAIGLYEQYV.

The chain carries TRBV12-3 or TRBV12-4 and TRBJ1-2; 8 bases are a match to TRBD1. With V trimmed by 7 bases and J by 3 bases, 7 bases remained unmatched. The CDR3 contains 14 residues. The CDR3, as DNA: TGTGCCAGCACCATGACAGGGGCAGACTATGGCTACACCTTC. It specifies CASTMTGADYGYTF.

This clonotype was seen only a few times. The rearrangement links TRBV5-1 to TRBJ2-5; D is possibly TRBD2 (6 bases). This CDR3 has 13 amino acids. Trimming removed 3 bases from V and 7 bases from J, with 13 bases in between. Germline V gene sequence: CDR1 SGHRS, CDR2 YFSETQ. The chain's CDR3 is CASSSRLDGTQYF. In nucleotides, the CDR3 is TGCGCCAGCAGCTCTAGACTAGATGGGACCCAGTACTTC.

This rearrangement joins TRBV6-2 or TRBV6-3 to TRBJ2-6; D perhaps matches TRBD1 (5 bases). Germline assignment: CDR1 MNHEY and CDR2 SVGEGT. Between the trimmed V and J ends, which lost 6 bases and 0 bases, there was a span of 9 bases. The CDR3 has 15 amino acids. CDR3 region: CASSQDSSGANVLTF. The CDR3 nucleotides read TGTGCCAGCAGCCAAGACAGCTCTGGGGCCAACGTCCTGACTTTC.

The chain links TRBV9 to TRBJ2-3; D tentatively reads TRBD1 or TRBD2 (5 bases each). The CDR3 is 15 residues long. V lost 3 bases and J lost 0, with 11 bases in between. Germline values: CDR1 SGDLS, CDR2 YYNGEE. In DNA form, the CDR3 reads TGTGCCAGCAGCGCAGGGAGTCCTAGCACAGATACGCAGTATTTT. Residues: CASSAGSPSTDTQYF.